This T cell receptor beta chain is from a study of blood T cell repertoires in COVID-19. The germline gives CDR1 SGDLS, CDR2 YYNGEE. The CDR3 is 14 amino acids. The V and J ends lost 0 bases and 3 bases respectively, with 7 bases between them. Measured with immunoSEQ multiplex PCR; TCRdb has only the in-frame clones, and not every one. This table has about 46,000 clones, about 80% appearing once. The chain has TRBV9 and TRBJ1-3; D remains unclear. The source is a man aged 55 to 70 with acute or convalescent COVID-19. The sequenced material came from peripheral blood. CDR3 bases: TGTGCCAGCAGCGTAGAACGCGGTGGAAACACCATATATTTT. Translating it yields CASSVERGGNTIYF.